This TCR beta chain originates from a study of T cells in Graves' hyperthyroidism and ophthalmopathy. General study results and limits: Within blood appeared most thyroid clonotypes that had expanded above 0.001. The authors' 13 V-J model separated ophthalmopathy from stable hyperthyroidism. In validation, the model predicted ophthalmopathy. These predictions came a median about 6.5 months before onset.

CDR1 and CDR2 from the germline V gene are SGHDN and FVKESK. Trimming at V came to 4 bases and at J to 7 bases, leaving 10 bases not matched to a gene. The CDR3 covers 15 residues. TCR beta CDR3 sequences were amplified from RNA transcripts. When the TCR CDR3 underwent first-round RT-PCR, the HTBI primer set was used. TCRdb ran MiXCR on the multiplex PCR reads and lists one entry per CDR3 protein. The top ten hold around 19% of the sample, which has a few hundred thousand distinct CDR3 sequences, about half seen once. This clonotype has a single count. The antigen remains undetermined. The J gene is TRBJ2-7, the V gene TRBV14; 10 bases map to TRBD1. The source material was peripheral blood or thyroid tissue (not recorded which). The sequence was obtained from an adult woman with Graves' disease, either hyperthyroidism or ophthalmopathy (not recorded which). CDR3 DNA: TGTGCCAGCAGCCTTCCCGGGACAGGGGCAGGAGAGCAGTACTTC. Amino acids: CASSLPGTGAGEQYF.